Listed below are T cell receptor beta chains from one sample, sequenced in a study of CD8+ T cells in alopecia areata. Here immunoSEQ multiplex PCR was the method, and the copy in TCRdb shows in-frame clones only, minus some. The profile shows 90,000 to 130,000 clones, roughly 55% of them singletons. Sequences were obtained from NKG2D-low CD8+ T cells sorted from blood. The source of these receptors is a human donor with alopecia areata. The CDR3 runs from the conserved cysteine through the conserved F or W. A D gene is named only where the DNA matches it firmly. Clone sizes are given selectively: once, few, many, or a class where the clone is expanded.

CDR3 DNA | CDR3 protein | J gene | clone size | V gene | D gene
TGTGCCAGCAGCTTAACTGGTACCAGAAACAATGAGCAGTTCTTC | CASSLTGTRNNEQFF | TRBJ2-1 | . | TRBV7-2 | .
TGTGCCAGCAGTGAATGGTACGCGGCCTTTGGTATCAAGTCTAGCACAGATACGCAGTATTTT | CASSEWYAAFGIKSSTDTQYF | TRBJ2-3 | . | TRBV2 | .
TGCGCCAGCAGCTTGCCCAACGGGACTAGCGGGAGTCCCATTGGGGGAGATACGCAGTATTTT | CASSLPNGTSGSPIGGDTQYF | TRBJ2-3 | few | TRBV5-1 | TRBD2
TGTGCCAGCAGTTCCTCCTACGAGCAGTACTTC | CASSSSYEQYF | TRBJ2-7 | . | TRBV27 | .
TGCGCCAGCAGCGTTGACACTGAAGCTTTCTTT | CASSVDTEAFF | TRBJ1-1 | few | TRBV5-1 | .
TGCAGCGTTGAAGTGGCTTGGGGCGGGAAAAAAGAGACCCAGTACTTC | CSVEVAWGGKKETQYF | TRBJ2-5 | . | TRBV29-1 | .
TGTGCCAGCAGCTCCCCGGGACTTCTTAATGAGCAGTTCTTC | CASSSPGLLNEQFF | TRBJ2-1 | . | TRBV11-3 | .
TGTGCCAGCAGCGCCCTAGACCCTCCGGAGGACTATGGCTACACCTTC | CASSALDPPEDYGYTF | TRBJ1-2 | . | TRBV9 | .
TGTGCCAGCACCCCCCATCCAGGCACAGATACGCAGTATTTT | CASTPHPGTDTQYF | TRBJ2-3 | . | TRBV28 | .
TGCGCCCCCGGGCGGGGAGATACGCAGTATTTT | CAPGRGDTQYF | TRBJ2-3 | many | TRBV10-1 | .
TGTGCCAGCAGTGAATTGGGACGGGCGGTAAGCTCCTACAATGAGCAGTTCTTC | CASSELGRAVSSYNEQFF | TRBJ2-1 | . | TRBV2 | .
TGTGCCAGCAGTGAAAACCCGGATACGCAGTATTTT | CASSENPDTQYF | TRBJ2-3 | . | TRBV6-1 | .
TGTGCCAGCAGCTTGCGGAGCTCGAATGTATTGGCTGAAGCTTTCTTT | CASSLRSSNVLAEAFF | TRBJ1-1 | . | TRBV5-6 | .
TGTGCCAGCAGGTTGACTAGCGCCCGACCTTACAATGAGCAGTTCTTC | CASRLTSARPYNEQFF | TRBJ2-1 | few | TRBV28 | TRBD2
TGCGCCAGCAGCTTCTCGGGAGGGTGGAACACAGATACGCAGTATTTT | CASSFSGGWNTDTQYF | TRBJ2-3 | few | TRBV5-1 | TRBD2
TGCAGCGCTCCCAAGGGCGGGGAGCTGTTTTTT | CSAPKGGELFF | TRBJ2-2 | . | TRBV29-1 | .
TGTGCCAGCAGTCGAAGGACTAGCGGGAAGGGTGAGCAGTTCTTC | CASSRRTSGKGEQFF | TRBJ2-1 | . | TRBV28 | TRBD2
TGTGCCAGCAGTTATCACAGGGAAGAGACCCAGTACTTC | CASSYHREETQYF | TRBJ2-5 | few | TRBV6-6 | .
TGCAGCGTTCCTATCCGCAGCCTCGCTTTCTTT | CSVPIRSLAFF | TRBJ1-1 | . | TRBV29-1 | .
TGCGCCAGCAGCCCTGAGCCAGCATTGATTCCCTACAATGAGCAGTTCTTC | CASSPEPALIPYNEQFF | TRBJ2-1 | . | TRBV5-1 | .
TGTGCCAGCAGCGTAGGACGGGAGGGGACCTACGAGCAGTACTTC | CASSVGREGTYEQYF | TRBJ2-7 | . | TRBV9 | TRBD2
TGCAGCGTTGAAGTACCGGAGAGAAGGGCGGAGCAGTACTTC | CSVEVPERRAEQYF | TRBJ2-7 | . | TRBV29-1 | .
TGTGCCAGCAGTTTATCCAGGCCAGATACGCAGTATTTT | CASSLSRPDTQYF | TRBJ2-3 | . | TRBV6-6 | .
TGCGCCAGCAGCCAGGAGTTCAGTCAAGCGAATGAGCAGTTCTTC | CASSQEFSQANEQFF | TRBJ2-1 | . | TRBV4-1 | .
TGTGCCAGCAGCGATACTAGCGAGGGCACCGGGGAGCTGTTTTTT | CASSDTSEGTGELFF | TRBJ2-2 | . | TRBV9 | TRBD2
TGTGCCTGGAATTTTGGGGCCGGGGAGCTGTTTTTT | CAWNFGAGELFF | TRBJ2-2 | . | TRBV30 | .
TGTGCCAGCAGCGTAGAGGGGGGAGAGACCCAGTACTTC | CASSVEGGETQYF | TRBJ2-5 | few | TRBV9 | .
TGTGCCAGCAGTACCAATCGAGACAGGGTCTACTACGAGCAGTACTTC | CASSTNRDRVYYEQYF | TRBJ2-7 | . | TRBV28 | TRBD1
TGTGCCAGCAGCTTGGGAGCGGGAGAAGGAGAGACCCAGTACTTC | CASSLGAGEGETQYF | TRBJ2-5 | once | TRBV11-2 | TRBD2
TGTGCCAGCAGATCCCTGGGCAGCCAAGAGACCCAGTACTTC | CASRSLGSQETQYF | TRBJ2-5 | . | TRBV28 | .
TGTGCCAGCAGCTACAGGGGGTTAGAGACCCAGTACTTC | CASSYRGLETQYF | TRBJ2-5 | . | TRBV6-5 | TRBD1
TGTGCCAGCAGTGAAGACGGACAGGGGGCTTCCTTCGAGCAGTACTTC | CASSEDGQGASFEQYF | TRBJ2-7 | once | TRBV6-1 | TRBD1
TGTGCCAGCAGCCGGATCGGGGGGAACACTGAAGCTTTCTTT | CASSRIGGNTEAFF | TRBJ1-1 | . | TRBV7-3 | .
TGTGCCACCAGCGCACTGGACAGGGGTCAAGATACGCAGTATTTT | CATSALDRGQDTQYF | TRBJ2-3 | . | TRBV15 | TRBD1
TGTGCCAGCAGTCGAGGGGGCGTAGGACAGCCCCAGCATTTT | CASSRGGVGQPQHF | TRBJ1-5 | . | TRBV27 | TRBD1
TGTGCCAGCAGTGGTACTAGCCCCCACGAGCAGTACTTC | CASSGTSPHEQYF | TRBJ2-7 | few | TRBV6-6 | .
TGTGCCAGCAGTGAGGGAAATGAGCAGTTCTTC | CASSEGNEQFF | TRBJ2-1 | . | TRBV25-1 | .
TGCAGCGTCCCCGAGACGGCGAGTTACAATGAGCAGTTCTTC | CSVPETASYNEQFF | TRBJ2-1 | . | TRBV29-1 | .
TGTGCCAGCAGCGCCTTCTCTAGCGGGATCTACAATGAGCAGTTCTTC | CASSAFSSGIYNEQFF | TRBJ2-1 | few | TRBV9 | TRBD2
TGTGCCTGGATGGGACAGGGTTCAGAGACCCAGTACTTC | CAWMGQGSETQYF | TRBJ2-5 | . | TRBV30 | TRBD1
TGTGCCAGCAGTGAACTACTCTCTGGGGCCAACGTCCTGACTTTC | CASSELLSGANVLTF | TRBJ2-6 | . | TRBV6-1 | .